This T cell receptor (beta chain) is from a study of sequential checkpoint blockade in melanoma. The wider study: Maintenance nivolumab came after either treatment sequence.

Libraries were prepared by immunoSEQ multiplex PCR; TCRdb keeps only in-frame clonotypes and omits some of them. The sample records over 15,000 clones, roughly three quarters being singletons. Treatment defined: randomized to nivolumab then ipilimumab (arm A) or the reverse (arm B). Live CD3+CD8+ CD19− CD56− cells were sorted from PBMCs. This CDR3 is built from 15 residues. CDR1 and CDR2 from the germline V gene are PRHDT and FYEKMQ (reference sequence). The ends lost 5 bases at V and 6 bases at J; junction bases unmatched: 10. The V gene is TRBV13, the J gene TRBJ2-7; 10 bases are a match to TRBD2. This sequence was found in a human donor with melanoma. The material was CD8+ T cells sorted from blood (inferred from file names), obtained from a patient given nivolumab and ipilimumab in sequence. This CDR3 is CASSPRAAGGREQYF. CDR3 bases: TGTGCCAGCAGCCCCAGGGCAGCGGGGGGGCGCGAGCAGTACTTC.